This TCR beta chain appears in the sequencing data of a study of blood T cell repertoires in COVID-19. Only in-frame clones appear in the TCRdb table, and some are missing; sequencing was by immunoSEQ multiplex PCR. The repertoire consists of about 200,000 clones, with about 88% occurring once and the leading ten covering about 18%. This CDR3 region has 15 residues. The germline gives CDR1 SGHDT, CDR2 YYEEEE. V lost 2 bases to trimming and J lost 2 bases, with 14 bases between them. Seattle's enrolled individuals joined amid active infection and were then monitored longitudinally. The gene calls are TRBV5-6 and TRBJ2-7; tentative D call: TRBD1 (6 bases). Sequencing was carried out using peripheral blood. This clonotype originated in a man in his forties or fifties with COVID-19, enrolled during active disease. The CDR3 DNA sequence: TGTGCCAGCAGCTTAGGTGCAGGGGTAGCCTACGAGCAGTACTTC. It translates to CASSLGAGVAYEQYF.